The clone carrying this TCR beta chain has ten or more counts. Its antigen remains unidentified. The entry originates in a study of T cells after yellow fever vaccination. As for the study in general: SMART-Seq v4 Ultra Low Input prepared the low-cell-number fractions.

Overall study results and limits: Weaker overall, the secondary response nonetheless peaked faster (day 5 versus 15). Abundant bulk-population clonotypes could contaminate the FACS-sorted repertoires. Although most clonotypes did not, a small share appeared in both CD4 and CD8 compartments.

Per the germline V gene, CDR1 is SEHNR and CDR2 is FQNEAQ (reference sequence). The CDR3 length is 12 residues. Trimming pared 5 bases from V and 9 bases from J, leaving 11 bases between. TCRdb called the 5' RACE reads again in MiXCR, with one record for every CDR3 protein. Of 70,000 or so distinct CDR3 sequences detected, around 7.7% appear once; the ten largest clones hold approximately 30%. The starting material was CD8+ T cells sorted from PBMCs, obtained less than 11 days after the first yellow fever vaccination. The source is a man between 18 and 35 years old who received the YFV17D yellow fever vaccine. This chain connects TRBV7-9 to TRBJ2-1, with TRBD1 as a possible D gene (6 bases). The CDR3 loop reads CASSPGGGEQFF. DNA for the CDR3: TGTGCCAGCAGCCCTGGGGGCGGTGAGCAGTTCTTC.